The 16 T cell receptor beta chains reported below all come from one sample, sequenced in a study of T cell responses to AZD1222 COVID-19 vaccine (dated by TCRdb to about 2021). Read against the paper, the sample's time point label means: baseline before first vaccination. Library preparation employed the immunoSEQ multiplex PCR assay. TCRdb limited this immuneACCESS table to in-frame rearrangements with V and J called. A share of clones is missing; checked studies link under half to unresolved V genes, and the rest is unexplained. The sample table shows 100,000 to 150,000 clones, and 70% to 90% are seen once. The top ten clonotypes cover roughly 1.5% of the sample. The input for sequencing was peripheral blood, taken on day 0 of AZD1222 vaccination. The source of these receptors is an adult in good health.

The chain joins TRBV3-1 (or the pseudogene TRBV3-2) to TRBJ2-2; D could derive from TRBD1 or TRBD2 (7 bases each). The germline CDR1 and CDR2 sequences are LGHDT and YNNKEL (reference sequence). Deletions cut 2 bases from V and 1 base from J, with 23 bases between. CDR3 length: 20 residues. In DNA, the CDR3 is TGTGCCAGCAGCCAAAGGGGAGGCAGGGGGGGGCCGATGAACACCGGGGAGCTGTTTTTT. Its protein product is CASSQRGGRGGPMNTGELFF.

V usage is TRBV24-1 and J usage is TRBJ1-1; tentative D call: TRBD1 (6 bases). The CDR3 length is 12 residues. V was shortened by 7 bases and J by 3 bases, with 8 bases between the two germline ends. CDR1 KGHDR and CDR2 SFDVKD come from the germline V gene. This CDR3 is CATRDSYTEAFF. CDR3 DNA: TGTGCCACCAGGGACAGTTACACTGAAGCTTTCTTT.

The V gene is TRBV29-1, the J gene TRBJ1-2, with a tentative D call TRBD1 (6 bases). Germline V gives CDR1 SQVTM, CDR2 ANQGSEA. The CDR3 has 13 residues. V was cut by 3 bases and J by 7 bases, with 15 bases left in between. The CDR3 nucleotides are TGCAGCGTTGACGTACAGGCGGGGGCTGGCTACACCTTC. Its translation: CSVDVQAGAGYTF.

This sequence joins TRBV5-1 and TRBJ2-1; D possibly corresponds to TRBD2 (6 bases). V gave up 4 bases and J gave up 6 bases, with 14 bases separating them. Germline CDR1 is SGHRS and CDR2 is YFSETQ. CDR3 size: 14 residues. The CDR3 reads CASSQRGTINEQFF. In nucleotides, the CDR3 is TGCGCCAGCAGCCAACGCGGGACCATCAATGAGCAGTTCTTC.

The chain has TRBV28 and TRBJ1-2; no definite D call. The CDR3 totals 12 residues. Trimming cost V 3 bases and J 1 base, with 3 bases left between them. Germline lookup yields CDR1 MDHEN and CDR2 SYDVKM. CDR3 sequence: CASSFLNYGYTF. The CDR3 bases are TGTGCCAGCAGTTTTCTTAACTATGGCTACACCTTC.

The genes are TRBV9 and TRBJ1-3; 7 bases align to TRBD1. This CDR3 is built from 15 residues. Trimming removed 4 bases from V and 8 bases from J; junction bases left unmatched: 12. CDR1 and CDR2 (germline): SGDLS, YYNGEE. The CDR3 DNA reads as TGTGCCAGCAGCCCCCAGCCGACAGGGTTACACACCATATATTTT. Its translation is CASSPQPTGLHTIYF.

The chain combines TRBV12-5 with TRBJ2-7; the D gene is possibly TRBD2 (5 bases). Trimming stripped 1 base from V and 6 bases from J, with 10 bases between. This CDR3 region has 13 residues. From germline, CDR1 is LGHNT and CDR2 FRNRAP. The CDR3 reads CASGLGELVEQYF. The CDR3 nucleotides are TGTGCTAGTGGTTTGGGGGAGTTGGTCGAGCAGTACTTC.

The rearrangement links TRBV27 to TRBJ2-5, with D possibly TRBD2 on 6 matching bases. V was pared by 3 bases and J by 5 bases, with 16 bases between. Germline CDR1 is MNHEY and CDR2 is SMNVEV (reference sequence). This CDR3 has 15 amino acids. CDR3 sequence reads: CASSLWGEVGETQYF. The CDR3 nucleotides are TGTGCCAGCAGTTTGTGGGGGGAGGTCGGCGAGACCCAGTACTTC.

This clone was counted a few times. V and J are TRBV29-1 and TRBJ2-1; 15 positions agree with TRBD2. The CDR3 consists of 13 residues. Germline assignment: CDR1 SQVTM and CDR2 ANQGSEA. The J segment lost 9 bases and the V segment lost 7 bases, leaving 4 bases of the junction unmatched. DNA for the CDR3: TGCAGCGCGAGGACTAGCGGGAGGGGTGAGCAGTTCTTC. Encoded protein: CSARTSGRGEQFF.

This chain connects TRBV19 to TRBJ1-1; no clear D. CDR1 is LNHDA and CDR2 is SQIVND in the germline V gene (reference sequence). Between the trimmed V and J ends, which lost 4 bases and 6 bases, there was a span of 9 bases. There are 12 residues in the CDR3. Written as DNA, the CDR3 is TGTGCCAGTAGTAACCCCCCTGCTGAAGCTTTCTTT. Amino acid sequence: CASSNPPAEAFF.

The chain recombines TRBV19 with TRBJ1-1, with D unresolved. The V and J ends lost 5 bases and 0 bases respectively, with 7 bases between them. Germline V CDR1 and CDR2: LNHDA, SQIVND (reference sequence). The CDR3 runs to 13 residues. Here the CDR3 reads CASSLRMNTEAFF. The CDR3 DNA reads as TGTGCCAGTAGTTTAAGGATGAACACTGAAGCTTTCTTT.

J is TRBJ2-7 and V is TRBV20-1, with D maybe TRBD2 (5 bases). This CDR3 is 11 amino acids long. CDR1 and CDR2 from the germline V gene are DFQATT and SNEGSKA (reference sequence). V lost 8 bases and J lost 1, with 9 bases in between. The CDR3 region has the DNA TGCAGTACGGGATTGTCCTACGAGCAGTACTTC. Encoded protein: CSTGLSYEQYF.

The chain has TRBV4-3 and TRBJ2-1, with 14 bases aligning to TRBD2. The CDR3 runs 17 residues. The germline CDR1 and CDR2 sequences are LGHNA and YSLEER. V dropped 1 base and J dropped 10; count of bases not matched to a gene: 9. CDR3 sequence: CASSQVVRTSGRREQFF. CDR3 sequence (DNA): TGCGCCAGCAGCCAAGTCGTTAGGACTAGCGGGAGGCGGGAGCAGTTCTTC.

V is TRBV5-1 and J is TRBJ2-7; the D call may be TRBD1 or TRBD2 (5 bases each). The CDR3 has 13 amino acids. The germline V gene has CDR1 SGHRS and CDR2 YFSETQ. The V and J ends lost 4 bases and 6 bases respectively, with 14 bases between them. The CDR3 reads CASSGDGRAEQYF. Here the CDR3 DNA reads TGCGCCAGCAGCGGGGACGGTAGGGCCGAGCAGTACTTC.

The chain combines TRBV2 with TRBJ1-5, with D uncertain. Per germline, CDR1 SNHLY and CDR2 FYNNEI. The CDR3 is made up of 17 amino acids. V was clipped by 3 bases and J by 1 base, with 16 bases between them. CDR3 in DNA: TGTGCCAGCAGTGATAGACGACACCTTCAGAGCAATCAGCCCCAGCATTTT. This gives the protein CASSDRRHLQSNQPQHF. Full variable domain (missing parts from reference TRBV2 and TRBJ1-5): EPEVTQTPSHQVTQMGQEVILRCVPISNHLYFYWYRQILGQKVEFLVSFYNNEISEKSEIFDDQFSVERPDGSNFTLKIRSTKLEDSAMYFCASSDRRHLQSNQPQHFGDGTRLSIL.

V usage is TRBV21-1 and J usage is TRBJ2-3. TRBV21-1 represents a pseudogene. The CDR3 sequence is 17 residues long. The CDR3 spells CASSPPGRQGGTDTQYF. For the CDR3, the DNA is TGTGCCAGCAGCCCCCCGGGAAGGCAGGGCGGCACAGATACGCAGTATTTT.